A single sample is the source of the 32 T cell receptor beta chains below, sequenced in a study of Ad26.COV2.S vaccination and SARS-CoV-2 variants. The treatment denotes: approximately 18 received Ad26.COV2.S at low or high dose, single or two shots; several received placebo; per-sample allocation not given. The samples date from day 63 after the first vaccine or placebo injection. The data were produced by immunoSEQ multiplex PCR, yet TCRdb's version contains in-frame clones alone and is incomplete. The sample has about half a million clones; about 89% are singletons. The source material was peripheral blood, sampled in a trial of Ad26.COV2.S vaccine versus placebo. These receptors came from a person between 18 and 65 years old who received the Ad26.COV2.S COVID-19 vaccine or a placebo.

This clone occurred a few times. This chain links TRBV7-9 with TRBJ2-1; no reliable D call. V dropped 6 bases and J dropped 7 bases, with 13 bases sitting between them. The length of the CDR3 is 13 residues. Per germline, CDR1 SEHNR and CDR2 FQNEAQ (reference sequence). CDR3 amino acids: CASRPPYPNEQFF. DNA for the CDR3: TGTGCCAGCAGGCCACCTTATCCGAATGAGCAGTTCTTC.

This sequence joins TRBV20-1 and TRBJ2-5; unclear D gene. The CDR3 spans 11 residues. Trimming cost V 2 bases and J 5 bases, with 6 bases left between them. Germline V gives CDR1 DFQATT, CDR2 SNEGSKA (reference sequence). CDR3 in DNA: TGCAGTGCTAGAAAAGGGGAGACCCAGTACTTC. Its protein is CSARKGETQYF.

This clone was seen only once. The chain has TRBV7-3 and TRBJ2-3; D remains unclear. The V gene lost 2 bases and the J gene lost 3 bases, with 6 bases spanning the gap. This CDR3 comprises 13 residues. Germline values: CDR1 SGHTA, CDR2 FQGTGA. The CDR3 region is CASSLSGTDTQYF. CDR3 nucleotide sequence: TGTGCCAGCAGCTTATCAGGAACAGATACGCAGTATTTT.

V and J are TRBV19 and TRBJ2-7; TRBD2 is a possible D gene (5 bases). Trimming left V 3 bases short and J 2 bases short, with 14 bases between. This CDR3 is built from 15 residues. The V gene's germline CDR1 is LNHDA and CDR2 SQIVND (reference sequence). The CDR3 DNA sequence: TGTGCCAGTAGTATTGCGGTCGGGGTGGCCTACGAGCAGTACTTC. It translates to CASSIAVGVAYEQYF.

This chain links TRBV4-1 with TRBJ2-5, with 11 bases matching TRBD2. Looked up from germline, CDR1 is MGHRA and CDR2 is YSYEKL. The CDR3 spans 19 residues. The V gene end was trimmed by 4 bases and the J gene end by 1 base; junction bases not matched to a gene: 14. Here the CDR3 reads CASSRSGPTSGGPQETQYF. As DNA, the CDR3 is TGCGCCAGCAGCCGAAGCGGTCCAACTAGCGGGGGTCCCCAAGAGACCCAGTACTTC.

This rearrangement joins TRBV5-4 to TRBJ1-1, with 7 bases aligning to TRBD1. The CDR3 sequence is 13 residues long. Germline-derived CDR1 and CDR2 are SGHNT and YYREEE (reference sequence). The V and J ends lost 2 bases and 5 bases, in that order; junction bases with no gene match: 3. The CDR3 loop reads CASSLGGRTEAFF. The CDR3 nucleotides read TGTGCCAGCAGCTTAGGGGGCCGGACTGAAGCTTTCTTT. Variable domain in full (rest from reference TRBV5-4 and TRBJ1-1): ETGVTQSPTHLIKTRGQQVTLRCSSQSGHNTVSWYQQALGQGPQFIFQYYREEENGRGNFPPRFSGLQFPNYSSELNVNALELDDSALYLCASSLGGRTEAFFGQGTRLTVV.

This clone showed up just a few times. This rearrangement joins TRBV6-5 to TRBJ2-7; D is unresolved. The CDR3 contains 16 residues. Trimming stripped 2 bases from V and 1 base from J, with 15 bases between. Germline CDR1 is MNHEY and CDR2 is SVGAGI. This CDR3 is CASSYTSLDSSYEQYF. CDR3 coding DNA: TGTGCCAGCAGTTACACCTCCCTAGACTCTTCCTACGAGCAGTACTTC.

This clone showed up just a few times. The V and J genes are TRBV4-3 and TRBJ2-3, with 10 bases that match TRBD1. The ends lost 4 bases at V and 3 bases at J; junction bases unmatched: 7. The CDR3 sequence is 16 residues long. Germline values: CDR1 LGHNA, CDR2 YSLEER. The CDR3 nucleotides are TGCGCCAGCAGCCGAGGACAGGGGGGTCGGACAGATACGCAGTATTTT. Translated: CASSRGQGGRTDTQYF.

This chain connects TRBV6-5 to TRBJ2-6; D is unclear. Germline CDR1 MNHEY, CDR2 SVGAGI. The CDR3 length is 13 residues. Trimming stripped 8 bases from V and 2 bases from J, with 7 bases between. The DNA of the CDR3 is TGTGCCAGCGGATTAACTGGGGCCAACGTCCTGACTTTC. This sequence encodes CASGLTGANVLTF.

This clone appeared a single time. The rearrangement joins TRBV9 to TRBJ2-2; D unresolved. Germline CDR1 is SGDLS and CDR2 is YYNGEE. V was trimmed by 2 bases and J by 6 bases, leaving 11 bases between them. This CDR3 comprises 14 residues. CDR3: CASSVESVAGELFF. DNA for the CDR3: TGTGCCAGCAGCGTCGAGTCGGTGGCCGGGGAGCTGTTTTTT.

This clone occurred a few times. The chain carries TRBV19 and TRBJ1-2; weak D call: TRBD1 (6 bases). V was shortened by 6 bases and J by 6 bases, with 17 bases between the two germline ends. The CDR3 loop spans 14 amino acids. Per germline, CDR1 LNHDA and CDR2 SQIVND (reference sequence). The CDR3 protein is CASSSGRGGNGYTF. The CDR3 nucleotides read TGTGCCAGTAGCTCTGGCAGAGGGGGGAATGGCTACACCTTC.

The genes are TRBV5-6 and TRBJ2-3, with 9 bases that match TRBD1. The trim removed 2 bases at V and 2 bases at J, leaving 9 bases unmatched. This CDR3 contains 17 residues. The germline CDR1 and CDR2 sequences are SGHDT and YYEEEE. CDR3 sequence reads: CASSLRIGTGFTDTQYF. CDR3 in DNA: TGTGCCAGCAGCTTAAGGATCGGGACAGGGTTCACAGATACGCAGTATTTT.

CDR3 loop: CASQYQAGLGRNYGYTF. CDR3 nucleotide sequence: TGTGCCAGTCAATACCAGGCAGGGTTAGGTCGGAACTATGGCTACACCTTC. The rearrangement joins TRBV19 to TRBJ1-2; D perhaps matches TRBD1 (5 bases). The CDR3 sequence is 17 residues long. V was trimmed by 8 bases and J by 2 bases, leaving 24 bases between them. CDR1 is LNHDA and CDR2 is SQIVND in the germline V gene (reference sequence).

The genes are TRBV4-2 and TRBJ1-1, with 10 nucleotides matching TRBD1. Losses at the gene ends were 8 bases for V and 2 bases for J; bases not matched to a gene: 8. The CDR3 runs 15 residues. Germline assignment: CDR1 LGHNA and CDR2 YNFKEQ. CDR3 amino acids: CASRRQGAYNTEAFF. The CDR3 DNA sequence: TGTGCCAGCCGCAGACAGGGGGCCTATAACACTGAAGCTTTCTTT.

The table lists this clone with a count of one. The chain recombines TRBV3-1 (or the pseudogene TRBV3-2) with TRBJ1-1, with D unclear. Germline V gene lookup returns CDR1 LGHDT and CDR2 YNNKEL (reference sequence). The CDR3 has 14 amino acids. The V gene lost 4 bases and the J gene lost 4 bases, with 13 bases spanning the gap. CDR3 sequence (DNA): TGTGCCAGCAGCCGTAAGGGAGTAGCCACTGAAGCTTTCTTT. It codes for CASSRKGVATEAFF.

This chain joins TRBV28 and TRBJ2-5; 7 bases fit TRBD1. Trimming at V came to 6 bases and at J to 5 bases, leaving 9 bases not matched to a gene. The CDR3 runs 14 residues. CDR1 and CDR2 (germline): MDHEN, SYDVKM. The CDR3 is CASRGQPREETQYF. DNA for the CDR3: TGTGCCAGCAGGGGACAGCCCAGGGAGGAGACCCAGTACTTC.

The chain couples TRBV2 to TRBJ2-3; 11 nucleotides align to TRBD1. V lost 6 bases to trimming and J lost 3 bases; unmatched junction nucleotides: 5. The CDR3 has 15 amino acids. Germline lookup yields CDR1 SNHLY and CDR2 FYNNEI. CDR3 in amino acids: CASSGQGAQTDTQYF. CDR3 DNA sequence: TGTGCCAGCAGCGGACAGGGGGCGCAAACAGATACGCAGTATTTT.

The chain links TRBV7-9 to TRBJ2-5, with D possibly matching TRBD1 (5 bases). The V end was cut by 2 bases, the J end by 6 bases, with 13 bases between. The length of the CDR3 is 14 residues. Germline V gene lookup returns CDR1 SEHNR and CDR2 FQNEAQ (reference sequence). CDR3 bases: TGTGCCAGCAGCTTATCACAGGATCCGCAGACCCAGTACTTC. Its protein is CASSLSQDPQTQYF.

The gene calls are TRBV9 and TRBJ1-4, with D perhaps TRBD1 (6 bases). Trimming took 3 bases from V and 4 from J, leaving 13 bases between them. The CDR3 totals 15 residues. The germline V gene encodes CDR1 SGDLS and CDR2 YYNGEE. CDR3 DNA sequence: TGTGCCAGCAGCGCCCAGGGGCTAGGTAATGAAAAACTGTTTTTT. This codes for CASSAQGLGNEKLFF.

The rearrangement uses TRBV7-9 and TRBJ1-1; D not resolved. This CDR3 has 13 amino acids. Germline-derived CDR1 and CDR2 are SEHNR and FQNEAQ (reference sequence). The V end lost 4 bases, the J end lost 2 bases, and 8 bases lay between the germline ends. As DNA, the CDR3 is TGTGCCAGCAGCTCCTGGGATAACACTGAAGCTTTCTTT. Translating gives CASSSWDNTEAFF.

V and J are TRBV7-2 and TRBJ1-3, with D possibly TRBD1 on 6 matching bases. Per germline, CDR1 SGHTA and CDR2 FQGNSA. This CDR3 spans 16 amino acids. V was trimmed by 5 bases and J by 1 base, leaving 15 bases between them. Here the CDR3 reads CASSVPRGASGNTIYF. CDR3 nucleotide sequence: TGTGCCAGCAGCGTCCCCCGGGGGGCTTCTGGAAACACCATATATTTT.

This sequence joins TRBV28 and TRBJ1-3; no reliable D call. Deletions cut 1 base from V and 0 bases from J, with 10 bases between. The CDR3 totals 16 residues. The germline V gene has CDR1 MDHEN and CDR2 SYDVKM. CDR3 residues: CASSLFQARSGNTIYF. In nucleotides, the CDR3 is TGTGCCAGCAGTTTATTCCAGGCCCGCTCTGGAAACACCATATATTTT. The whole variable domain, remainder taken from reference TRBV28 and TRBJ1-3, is DVKVTQSSRYLVKRTGEKVFLECVQDMDHENMFWYRQDPGLGLRLIYFSYDVKMKEKGDIPEGYSVSREKKERFSLILESASTNQTSMYLCASSLFQARSGNTIYFGEGSWLTVV.

CDR3 bases: TGTGCCAGTAGTATAGCTAGCGGGAGATACATTCAGTACTTC. It translates to CASSIASGRYIQYF. J is TRBJ2-4 and V is TRBV19, with TRBD2 identical over 10 bases. This CDR3 spans 14 amino acids. V trimming: 1 base; J trimming: 8 bases; junction bases outside the gene matches: 2. Germline assignment: CDR1 LNHDA and CDR2 SQIVND (reference sequence).

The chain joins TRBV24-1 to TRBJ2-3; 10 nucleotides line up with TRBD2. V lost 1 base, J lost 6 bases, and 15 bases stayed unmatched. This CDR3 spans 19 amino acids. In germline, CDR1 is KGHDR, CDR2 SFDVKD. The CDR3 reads CATSDFQGGPSGSSDTQYF. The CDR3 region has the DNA TGTGCCACCAGTGATTTTCAGGGTGGGCCTAGCGGGAGTTCGGATACGCAGTATTTT.

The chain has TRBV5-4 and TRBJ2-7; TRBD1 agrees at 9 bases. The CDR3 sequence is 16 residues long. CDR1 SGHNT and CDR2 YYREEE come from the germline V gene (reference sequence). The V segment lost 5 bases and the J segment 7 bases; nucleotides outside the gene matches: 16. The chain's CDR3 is CASSSAGQGPAGEQYF. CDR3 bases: TGTGCCAGCAGTTCGGCGGGACAGGGCCCCGCGGGGGAGCAGTACTTC.

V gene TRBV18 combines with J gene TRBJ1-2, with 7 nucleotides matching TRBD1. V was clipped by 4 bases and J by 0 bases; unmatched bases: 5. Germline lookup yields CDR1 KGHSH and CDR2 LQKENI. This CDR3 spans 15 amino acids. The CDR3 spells CASSLGTDSNYGYTF. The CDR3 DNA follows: TGTGCCAGCTCACTTGGGACAGATTCTAACTATGGCTACACCTTC.

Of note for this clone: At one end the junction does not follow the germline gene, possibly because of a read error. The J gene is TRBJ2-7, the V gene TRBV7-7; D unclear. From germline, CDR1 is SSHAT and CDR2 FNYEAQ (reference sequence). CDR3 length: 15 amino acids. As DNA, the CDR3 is TGTGCTAGCAGCTTAGAGATGGGTCAGTCCTACGAGCAGTACTTC. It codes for CASSLEMGQSYEQYF.

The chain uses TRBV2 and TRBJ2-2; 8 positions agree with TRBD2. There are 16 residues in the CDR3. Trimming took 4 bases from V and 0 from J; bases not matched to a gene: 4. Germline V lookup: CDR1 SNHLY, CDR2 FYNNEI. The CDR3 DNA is TGTGCCAGCAGTGCGGCGGGGGGCTCGAACACCGGGGAGCTGTTTTTT. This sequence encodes CASSAAGGSNTGELFF.

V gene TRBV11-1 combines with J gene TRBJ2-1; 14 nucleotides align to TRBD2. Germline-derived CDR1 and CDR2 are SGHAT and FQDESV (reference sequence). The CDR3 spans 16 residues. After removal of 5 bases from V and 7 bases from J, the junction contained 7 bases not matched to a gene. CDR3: CASSPRLAGGLNEQFF. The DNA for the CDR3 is TGTGCCAGCAGCCCCCGACTAGCGGGAGGGCTAAATGAGCAGTTCTTC.

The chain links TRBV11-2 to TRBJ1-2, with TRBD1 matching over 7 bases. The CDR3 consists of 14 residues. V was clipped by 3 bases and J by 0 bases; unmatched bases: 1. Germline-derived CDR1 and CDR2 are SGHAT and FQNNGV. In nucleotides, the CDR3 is TGTGCCAGCAGCTTGGGGACAGCTAACTATGGCTACACCTTC. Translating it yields CASSLGTANYGYTF.

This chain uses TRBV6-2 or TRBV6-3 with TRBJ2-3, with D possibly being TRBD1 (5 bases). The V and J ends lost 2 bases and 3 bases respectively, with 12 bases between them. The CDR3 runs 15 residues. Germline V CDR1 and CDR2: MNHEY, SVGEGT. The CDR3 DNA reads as TGTGCCAGCAGTTACGGACAAGACAGTACAGATACGCAGTATTTT. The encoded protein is CASSYGQDSTDTQYF.

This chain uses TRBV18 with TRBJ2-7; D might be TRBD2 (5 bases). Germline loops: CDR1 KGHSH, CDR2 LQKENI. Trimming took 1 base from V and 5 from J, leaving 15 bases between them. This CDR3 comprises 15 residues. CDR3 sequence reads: CASSPRPRASHEQYF. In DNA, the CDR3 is TGTGCCAGCTCACCACGACCGAGGGCCAGCCACGAGCAGTACTTC.